The 22 T cell receptor beta chains presented below share a single source sample, sequenced in a study of vaccination effects on CD4 cells after COVID-19 (dated by TCRdb to between 2021 and 2022). Their specific antigens are unknown. Library preparation used the immunoSEQ multiplex PCR assay. This is the immuneACCESS table as TCRdb keeps it, with only in-frame sequences that have V and J called. A part of the clones is gone; compared with another copy, unresolved V genes explain less than half, and the rest is unexplained. Present in this sample are roughly 30,000 clones, more than 65% of which were seen just once. The top ten clonotypes cover roughly 9% of the sample. The ViraFEST assay stimulated PBMC with viral peptide pools and then used TCR sequencing to identify antigen-specific CD4+ T cell clonotypes by expansion. After approximately eleven days of culture, CD4+ T cells were isolated with the EasySep CD4+ T cell isolation kit. Participants received two doses of either the BNT162b2 or the mRNA-1273 mRNA SARS-CoV-2 vaccine.

Sequenced here: CD4+ T cells from PBMCs cultured with HCoV-NL63 spike peptides, sampled after COVID-19 vaccination. In light of the paper, this sample's cell subset or site label describes: HCoV-NL63 spike overlapping peptide pool stimulation. The receptors come from a human donor who received a COVID-19 vaccine.

The V and J genes are TRBV18 and TRBJ2-3; 8 nucleotides align to TRBD2. The CDR3 has 17 amino acids. Germline trimming cut 4 bases from V and 7 bases from J; bases unmatched to any gene: 16. Per the germline V gene, CDR1 is KGHSH and CDR2 is LQKENI. The CDR3 loop reads CASSLGLANPSGNTQYF. The CDR3 DNA reads TGTGCCAGCTCACTCGGACTAGCTAATCCCTCGGGAAATACGCAGTATTTT.

The rearrangement joins TRBV4-1 to TRBJ1-6; the D is unclear. CDR1 and CDR2 (germline): MGHRA, YSYEKL. Trimming cost V 3 bases and J 0 bases, with 24 bases left between them. This CDR3 has 21 amino acids. CDR3 nucleotide sequence: TGCGCCAGCAGCCACGACCCTCGGAAGTTCAGTGTGAACTCCTATAATTCACCCCTCCACTTT. This translates into CASSHDPRKFSVNSYNSPLHF.

V usage is TRBV29-1 and J usage is TRBJ1-3, with 11 nucleotides matching TRBD1. The J segment lost 3 bases and the V segment lost 7 bases, leaving 5 bases of the junction unmatched. Germline loops: CDR1 SQVTM, CDR2 ANQGSEA. The CDR3 has 14 amino acids. As DNA, the CDR3 is TGCAGCGCCGGACAGGGGGCGCTTGGAAACACCATATATTTT. Translating gives CSAGQGALGNTIYF.

The V gene is TRBV10-3, the J gene TRBJ2-1, with TRBD2 matching 8 bases. J lost 10 bases, V lost 4 bases, and 6 bases had no gene match. Germline V gene sequence: CDR1 ENHRY, CDR2 SYGVKD. The CDR3 is 13 residues long. Written as DNA, the CDR3 is TGTGCCATCAGTGCCAGCGGGGGCTTGGAGCAGTTCTTC. This encodes CAISASGGLEQFF.

The chain is built from TRBV27 and TRBJ1-1; 7 bases match TRBD1. Germline V gene data show CDR1 as MNHEY and CDR2 as SMNVEV (reference sequence). The V segment lost 5 bases and the J segment 4 bases; nucleotides outside the gene matches: 7. The CDR3 spans 14 residues. The CDR3 region is CASSGRTGSTEAFF. The DNA for the CDR3 is TGTGCCAGCAGTGGACGGACAGGTTCCACTGAAGCTTTCTTT.

The chain has TRBV12-3 or TRBV12-4 and TRBJ2-7; D uncertain. The CDR3 spans 11 residues. Trimming stripped 2 bases from V and 7 bases from J, with 6 bases between. The CDR3 is CASSLRWEQYF. The CDR3 DNA sequence: TGTGCCAGCAGTTTAAGGTGGGAGCAGTACTTC.

The chain employs TRBV12-3 or TRBV12-4 and TRBJ1-4, with unresolved D. CDR3 length: 13 residues. V lost 8 bases and J lost 0, with 7 bases in between. This CDR3 reads CASQVATNEKLFF. As DNA, the CDR3 is TGTGCCAGCCAAGTTGCAACTAATGAAAAACTGTTTTTT.

This chain uses TRBV27 with TRBJ1-3; the match to TRBD1 covers 10 bases. CDR1 is MNHEY and CDR2 is SMNVEV in the germline V gene (reference sequence). After removal of 4 bases from V and 0 bases from J, the junction contained 12 bases not matched to a gene. This CDR3 region has 19 residues. Here the CDR3 DNA reads TGTGCCAGCAGTTCATCGGGGGCCCGGGACAGGGGCTCTGGAAACACCATATATTTT. Protein: CASSSSGARDRGSGNTIYF.

The gene calls are TRBV7-2 and TRBJ1-5; D uncertain. CDR3 length equals 16 residues. Germline CDR1 is SGHTA and CDR2 is FQGNSA. V was pared by 0 bases and J by 6 bases, with 15 bases between. CDR3 amino acids: CASSLASLRLGQPQHF. For the CDR3, the DNA is TGTGCCAGCAGCTTAGCCAGTCTTCGGCTTGGTCAGCCCCAGCATTTT.

The V call is TRBV10-3, the J call TRBJ2-7, with 9 nucleotides matching TRBD2. After removal of 2 bases from V and 7 bases from J, the junction contained 9 bases not matched to a gene. Germline V lookup: CDR1 ENHRY, CDR2 SYGVKD. This CDR3 comprises 15 residues. The CDR3 sequence: CAISEPGLAVREQYF. Written as DNA, the CDR3 is TGTGCCATCAGTGAGCCGGGACTAGCAGTACGTGAGCAGTACTTC.

V is TRBV5-1 and J is TRBJ2-7; perhaps D is TRBD1 or TRBD2 (5 bases each). Trimming removed 3 bases from V and 1 base from J, with 17 bases in between. Germline V gene lookup returns CDR1 SGHRS and CDR2 YFSETQ. The CDR3 has 16 residues. The CDR3 coding sequence is TGCGCCAGCAGCTCAACCCCTTCGGGGCTTTCCTACGAGCAGTACTTC. This sequence encodes CASSSTPSGLSYEQYF.

The chain links TRBV29-1 to TRBJ2-5; weak D call: TRBD1 (6 bases). The CDR3 sequence is 12 residues long. CDR1 and CDR2 from the germline V gene are SQVTM and ANQGSEA. V lost 3 bases and J lost 2, with 7 bases in between. DNA for the CDR3: TGCAGCGTTGACCAGGGGCAAGAGACCCAGTACTTC. This gives the protein CSVDQGQETQYF.

The J gene is TRBJ2-5, the V gene TRBV9; TRBD1 matches at 8 bases. Losses at the gene ends were 4 bases for V and 4 bases for J; bases not matched to a gene: 9. The CDR3 is 15 residues long. Germline CDR1 reads SGDLS; CDR2 reads YYNGEE. The CDR3 spells CASSPSGQGIETQYF. The DNA of the CDR3 is TGTGCCAGCAGCCCATCCGGACAGGGAATAGAGACCCAGTACTTC.

V usage is TRBV10-2 and J usage is TRBJ2-1; unclear D gene. The CDR3 spans 12 residues. Between the trimmed V and J ends, which lost 5 bases and 6 bases, there was a span of 8 bases. The germline gives CDR1 WSHSY, CDR2 SAAADI. The DNA for the CDR3 is TGCGCCAGCAGTAATACTCTCAATGAGCAGTTCTTC. It codes for CASSNTLNEQFF.

The chain has TRBV15 and TRBJ1-1, with 9 bases that match TRBD1. Unmatched junction bases numbered 4, after V lost 1 base and J lost 4 bases. Germline-derived CDR1 and CDR2 are LNHNV and YYDKDF (reference sequence). CDR3 length equals 15 residues. The CDR3 here is CATSRVGQGSTEAFF. CDR3 in DNA: TGTGCCACCAGCAGAGTGGGACAGGGTAGCACTGAAGCTTTCTTT.

Of note for this clone: Within the sample, other DNA sequences also encode this same CDR3. This sequence joins TRBV5-1 and TRBJ2-6; possibly TRBD1 for D (6 bases). The V gene's germline CDR1 is SGHRS and CDR2 YFSETQ. V lost 2 bases and J 4 bases, leaving 10 bases between the germline ends. This CDR3 comprises 15 residues. CDR3 region: CASSLGGAGANVLTF. The CDR3 nucleotides are TGCGCCAGCAGCTTAGGGGGAGCCGGGGCCAACGTCCTGACTTTC.

This clone was observed a few times. The chain combines TRBV12-5 with TRBJ2-7; weak D call: TRBD2 (7 bases). V shed 6 bases and J shed 5 bases, with 11 bases lying between them. This CDR3 is built from 12 residues. The V gene's germline CDR1 is LGHNT and CDR2 FRNRAP. The CDR3 is CASGSGTHEQYF. The DNA of the CDR3 is TGTGCTAGTGGCAGCGGGACACACGAGCAGTACTTC.

V usage is TRBV29-1 and J usage is TRBJ1-2; D is perhaps TRBD1 (5 bases). Germline CDR1 reads SQVTM; CDR2 reads ANQGSEA. The CDR3 is 15 residues long. Trimming cost V 0 bases and J 7 bases, with 18 bases left between them. As DNA, the CDR3 is TGCAGCGTTGAAGATACGGACACCCGCCTTGGTGGCTACACCTTC. Translation gives CSVEDTDTRLGGYTF.

This clone is judged medium-sized (0.01 to 0.1%). The chain is built from TRBV10-3 and TRBJ2-1; 7 nucleotides align to TRBD1. With V trimmed by 10 bases and J by 3 bases, 3 bases remained unmatched. The V gene's germline CDR1 is ENHRY and CDR2 SYGVKD. This CDR3 is built from 12 residues. Written as DNA, the CDR3 is TGTGCCACGTGGGACAGCTACAATGAGCAGTTCTTC. As protein: CATWDSYNEQFF.

The count of this clone is one. In nucleotides, the CDR3 is TGTGCCAGCCGGAACAGGGGGCAAGACTATGGCTACACCTTC. It specifies CASRNRGQDYGYTF. This sequence joins TRBV19 and TRBJ1-2; TRBD1 matches 9 bases. This CDR3 spans 14 amino acids. After removal of 9 bases from V and 3 bases from J, the junction contained 8 bases not matched to a gene. Per germline, CDR1 LNHDA and CDR2 SQIVND (reference sequence).

This chain joins TRBV18 and TRBJ1-2; D remains ambiguous. Germline values: CDR1 KGHSH, CDR2 LQKENI. Trimming took off 3 bases at V and 3 bases at J, with 11 bases between the two ends. The CDR3 length is 14 residues. CDR3 coding DNA: TGTGCCAGCTCACCGGGAGCTCGGGACTATGGCTACACCTTC. It codes for CASSPGARDYGYTF. Full variable domain (outside the CDR3, taken from reference TRBV18 and TRBJ1-2): NAGVMQNPRHLVRRRGQEARLRCSPMKGHSHVYWYRQLPEEGLKFMVYLQKENIIDESGMPKERFSAEFPKEGPSILRIQQVVRGDSAAYFCASSPGARDYGYTFGSGTRLTVV.

The chain recombines TRBV19 with TRBJ1-2; D unclear. CDR1 and CDR2 (germline): LNHDA, SQIVND (reference sequence). Trimming shortened V by 5 bases and J by 8 bases, and 12 bases separated the two germline ends. The CDR3 consists of 12 residues. The CDR3, as DNA: TGTGCCAGTAGTGGGAATTCGGACGGCTACACCTTC. Translating gives CASSGNSDGYTF.